Listed here are 16 T cell receptor beta chains from one sample, sequenced in a study of blood T cell repertoires in COVID-19. Profiled with immunoSEQ multiplex PCR; TCRdb holds only in-frame clones, not every one. The sample carries some 96,000 clones, just under 80% recorded once. What was sequenced was peripheral blood. The receptors here all came from a man between 65 and 79 years old with active or convalescent COVID-19.

The J gene is TRBJ1-5, the V gene TRBV29-1, with 8 bases matching TRBD1. The V gene end was trimmed by 4 bases and the J gene end by 5 bases; junction bases not matched to a gene: 7. This CDR3 has 14 amino acids. The germline V gene encodes CDR1 SQVTM and CDR2 ANQGSEA. CDR3 sequence (DNA): TGCAGCGTTGCCCAGGGACAGGTCGATCAGCCCCAGCATTTT. It translates to CSVAQGQVDQPQHF.

This clone has a single count. This chain joins TRBV5-6 and TRBJ2-7; weak D call: TRBD2 (5 bases). Germline values: CDR1 SGHDT, CDR2 YYEEEE. The ends were cut back, 4 bases at V and 3 bases at J, with 8 bases in the middle. CDR3 length equals 12 residues. The CDR3: CASSRTDYEQYF. CDR3 bases: TGTGCCAGCAGCCGGACTGACTACGAGCAGTACTTC.

This rearrangement joins TRBV7-3 to TRBJ1-4; 9 bases line up with TRBD1. With 4 bases clipped from V and 2 bases from J, the junction kept 2 bases outside the gene matches. Per germline, CDR1 SGHTA and CDR2 FQGTGA. CDR3 length: 15 residues. Here the CDR3 reads CASSSQGATNEKLFF. The CDR3, as DNA: TGTGCCAGCAGCTCACAGGGGGCGACTAATGAAAAACTGTTTTTT.

The rearrangement links TRBV3-1 (or the pseudogene TRBV3-2) to TRBJ2-5, with 7 bases fitting TRBD1. This CDR3 has 15 residues. CDR1 is LGHDT and CDR2 is YNNKEL in the germline V gene (reference sequence). V was pared by 7 bases and J by 4 bases, with 12 bases of the junction left unmatched. CDR3: CASTRGTVLPETQYF. CDR3 DNA sequence: TGTGCCAGCACCCGAGGGACAGTCCTCCCAGAGACCCAGTACTTC.

Here the CDR3 reads CASSYEQGMGRGEAFF. The CDR3 nucleotides are TGTGCCAGCAGTTACGAACAGGGGATGGGGAGAGGTGAAGCTTTCTTT. This chain links TRBV6-2 or TRBV6-3 with TRBJ1-1; 7 bases are shared with TRBD1. There are 16 residues in the CDR3. J was trimmed by 7 bases and V by 2 bases; bases with no gene match: 13. In germline, CDR1 is MNHEY, CDR2 SVGEGT.

The rearrangement joins TRBV10-3 to TRBJ2-1, with 8 bases identical to TRBD1. The germline V gene has CDR1 ENHRY and CDR2 SYGVKD. The CDR3 runs 17 residues. Losses at the gene ends were 6 bases for V and 0 bases for J; bases not matched to a gene: 10. In nucleotides, the CDR3 is TGTGCCATCAGCGCCGGACAGGGAAGGAGCTCCTACAATGAGCAGTTCTTC. Translated, it gives CAISAGQGRSSYNEQFF.

This clone was counted between two and nine times. The chain employs TRBV11-2 and TRBJ2-7; the match to TRBD2 covers 7 bases. The CDR3 totals 15 residues. Germline V gene data show CDR1 as SGHAT and CDR2 as FQNNGV. The junction had 7 bases not matched to a gene; V was cut back by 5 bases and J by 0 bases. CDR3 in DNA: TGTGCCAGCAGCCTGGAGCCTAGCGGCTCCTACGAGCAGTACTTC. Encoded protein: CASSLEPSGSYEQYF.

The rearrangement uses TRBV5-1 and TRBJ2-3, with D unclear. The CDR3 is 14 amino acids. V was trimmed by 0 bases and J by 6 bases, leaving 11 bases between them. CDR1 is SGHRS and CDR2 is YFSETQ in the germline V gene. The CDR3 nucleotides are TGCGCCAGCAGCTTGGCGGGTCAGTTTGATACGCAGTATTTT. Its translation is CASSLAGQFDTQYF.

This chain links TRBV5-1 with TRBJ2-7; TRBD2 matches 14 bases. Germline V gives CDR1 SGHRS, CDR2 YFSETQ. V trimming: 5 bases; J trimming: 0 bases; junction bases outside the gene matches: 7. The CDR3 is 17 amino acids. The CDR3 here is CASRGTSGSASSYEQYF. CDR3 in DNA: TGCGCCAGCAGGGGGACTAGCGGGAGTGCATCCTCCTACGAGCAGTACTTC.

V usage is TRBV3-1 (or the pseudogene TRBV3-2) and J usage is TRBJ2-5, with TRBD2 identical over 11 bases. This CDR3 region has 16 residues. The germline CDR1 and CDR2 sequences are LGHDT and YNNKEL (reference sequence). Trimming removed 4 bases from V and 4 bases from J; junction bases left unmatched: 8. Here the CDR3 DNA reads TGTGCCAGCAGCCGGTTCCTAGCGGGGGGCTCAGAGACCCAGTACTTC. Translation: CASSRFLAGGSETQYF.

The chain recombines TRBV28 with TRBJ1-6; D possibly corresponds to TRBD1 (5 bases). The V end lost 2 bases, the J end lost 14 bases, and 16 bases lay between the germline ends. The CDR3 length is 14 residues. Looked up from germline, CDR1 is MDHEN and CDR2 is SYDVKM. CDR3 in DNA: TGTGCCAGCAGTTTAAGGGACGCGGCGGGGACCCTCCACTTT. Its protein product is CASSLRDAAGTLHF.

V and J are TRBV4-3 and TRBJ2-1; the match to TRBD2 covers 13 bases. Germline assignment: CDR1 LGHNA and CDR2 YSLEER. The CDR3 has 13 amino acids. J was trimmed by 12 bases and V by 5 bases; bases with no gene match: 4. The CDR3 coding sequence is TGCGCCAGCAGCTTGGGACTAGCGGGAAGGCAGTTCTTC. Translation: CASSLGLAGRQFF.

The chain joins TRBV6-5 to TRBJ1-2, with D tentatively TRBD1 (5 bases). Germline CDR1 and CDR2: MNHEY and SVGAGI. Trimming stripped 3 bases from V and 8 bases from J, with 13 bases between. This CDR3 has 13 amino acids. DNA of the CDR3: TGTGCCAGCAGTTATTCGAACCAGGGCGGCTACACCTTC. Translated, it gives CASSYSNQGGYTF.

J is TRBJ1-5 and V is TRBV7-2; 7 positions agree with TRBD1. J gave up 7 bases and V 1 base, and 7 bases lay outside the gene matches. The CDR3 spans 15 residues. The germline V gene has CDR1 SGHTA and CDR2 FQGNSA. The CDR3 region is CASSLGQGNFQPQHF. CDR3 bases: TGTGCCAGCAGCTTAGGACAGGGCAATTTCCAGCCCCAGCATTTT.

J is TRBJ2-1 and V is TRBV5-1; 8 bases are shared with TRBD2. From germline, CDR1 is SGHRS and CDR2 YFSETQ. The CDR3 spans 15 residues. V dropped 2 bases and J dropped 6; count of bases not matched to a gene: 7. Written as DNA, the CDR3 is TGCGCCAGCAGCTTTACTAGCGGAGTCCCCAATGAGCAGTTCTTC. This translates into CASSFTSGVPNEQFF. The full variable domain, completed using reference TRBV5-1 and TRBJ2-1, is KAGVTQTPRYLIKTRGQQVTLSCSPISGHRSVSWYQQTPGQGLQFLFEYFSETQRNKGNFPGRFSGRQFSNSRSEMNVSTLELGDSALYLCASSFTSGVPNEQFFGPGTRLTVL.

The chain couples TRBV19 to TRBJ1-5; 9 nucleotides agree with TRBD1. The V and J ends lost 4 bases and 2 bases, in that order; junction bases with no gene match: 3. Germline V CDR1 and CDR2: LNHDA, SQIVND (reference sequence). CDR3 length equals 15 residues. CDR3 loop: CASSNRGLGNQPQHF. In nucleotides, the CDR3 is TGTGCCAGTAGTAACAGGGGGCTTGGCAATCAGCCCCAGCATTTT.